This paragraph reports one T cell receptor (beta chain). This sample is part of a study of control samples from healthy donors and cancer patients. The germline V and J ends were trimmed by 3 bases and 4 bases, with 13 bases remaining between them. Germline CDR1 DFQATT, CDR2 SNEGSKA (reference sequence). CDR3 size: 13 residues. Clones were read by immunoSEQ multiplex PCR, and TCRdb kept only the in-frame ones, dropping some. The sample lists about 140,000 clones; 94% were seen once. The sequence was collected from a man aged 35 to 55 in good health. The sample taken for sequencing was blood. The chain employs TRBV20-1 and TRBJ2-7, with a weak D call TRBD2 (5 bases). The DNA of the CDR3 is TGCAGTGCTAGTAAACTAGTTCTTTACGAGCAGTACTTC. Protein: CSASKLVLYEQYF.